Shown below are 14 T cell receptor beta chains from a single sample sequenced in a study of chemoradiotherapy in HPV16-positive cancers. Clones were sequenced by immunoSEQ multiplex PCR, and TCRdb holds only the in-frame ones, with some missing. The data hold approximately 15,000 clones, with approximately 80% observed a single time. This specimen was taken from a patient who underwent chemoradiotherapy. Receptor source: a human donor with HPV-associated anogenital cancer.

The V gene is TRBV19, the J gene TRBJ1-2; D is possibly TRBD1 (6 bases). From germline, CDR1 is LNHDA and CDR2 SQIVND (reference sequence). The V end lost 4 bases, the J end lost 5 bases, and 11 bases lay between the germline ends. The CDR3 covers 13 residues. The CDR3 spells CASSSGGAYGYTF. For the CDR3, the DNA is TGTGCCAGTAGTAGCGGGGGGGCTTATGGCTACACCTTC.

The V call is TRBV11-2, the J call TRBJ2-5; D tentatively reads TRBD1 or TRBD2 (6 bases each). The CDR3 is 14 amino acids. Trimming left V 1 base short and J 8 bases short, with 14 bases between. Germline CDR1 SGHAT, CDR2 FQNNGV. The CDR3: CASSLAGAGLTQYF. CDR3 in DNA: TGTGCCAGCAGCTTAGCGGGGGCCGGACTTACCCAGTACTTC.

The chain joins TRBV7-3 to TRBJ2-3; 8 bases line up with TRBD2. The trim removed 1 base at V and 1 base at J, leaving 1 base unmatched. From germline, CDR1 is SGHTA and CDR2 FQGTGA. The CDR3 totals 15 residues. The CDR3 here is CASSLRRGGTDTQYF. The CDR3 DNA sequence: TGTGCCAGCAGCTTAAGGCGGGGGGGCACAGATACGCAGTATTTT. Variable domain in full (rest from reference TRBV7-3 and TRBJ2-3): GAGVSQTPSNKVTEKGKYVELRCDPISGHTALYWYRQSLGQGPEFLIYFQGTGAADDSGLPNDRFFAVRPEGSVSTLKIQRTERGDSAVYLCASSLRRGGTDTQYFGPGTRLTVL.

The genes are TRBV30 and TRBJ1-1; a possible D gene is TRBD1 (6 bases). Germline CDR1 is GTSNPN and CDR2 is SVGIG (reference sequence). The CDR3 length is 12 residues. Trimming took off 7 bases at V and 1 base at J, with 10 bases between the two ends. CDR3 coding DNA: TGTGCCTCTGGACAGCCGAACACTGAAGCTTTCTTT. Translated: CASGQPNTEAFF.

This clone was recorded only once. The chain recombines TRBV11-2 with TRBJ1-2, with 9 bases aligning to TRBD1. The junction had 7 bases not matched to a gene; V was cut back by 2 bases and J by 6 bases. Germline lookup yields CDR1 SGHAT and CDR2 FQNNGV. This CDR3 is 15 amino acids long. DNA of the CDR3: TGTGCCAGCAGCTTATGGGACAGGGAGTCTCATGGCTACACCTTC. Translating gives CASSLWDRESHGYTF.

The rearrangement links TRBV5-4 to TRBJ2-7, with 7 positions matching TRBD1. V was pared by 3 bases and J by 3 bases, with 3 bases of the junction left unmatched. The V gene's germline CDR1 is SGHNT and CDR2 YYREEE (reference sequence). The CDR3 is 13 amino acids. CDR3 coding DNA: TGTGCCAGCAGCTCCCGGGACAGCTACGAGCAGTACTTC. Translating it yields CASSSRDSYEQYF.

The chain links TRBV30 to TRBJ1-4; D possibly corresponds to TRBD1 (6 bases). The CDR3 totals 12 residues. V was pared by 0 bases and J by 12 bases, with 11 bases between. CDR1 and CDR2 (germline): GTSNPN, SVGIG (reference sequence). CDR3 nucleotides: TGTGCCTGGAGTGTAGGACAGTGGGAACTGTTTTTT. Protein product: CAWSVGQWELFF.

V gene TRBV5-1 combines with J gene TRBJ2-7; 7 bases fit TRBD1. This CDR3 has 15 amino acids. V was clipped by 7 bases and J by 4 bases; unmatched bases: 14. The germline CDR1 and CDR2 sequences are SGHRS and YFSETQ. For the CDR3, the DNA is TGCGCCAGCGTGAGGACAGGAGGTGGTAAATACGAGCAGTACTTC. As protein: CASVRTGGGKYEQYF. The complete variable domain, with remaining parts taken from reference TRBV5-1 and TRBJ2-7, reads KAGVTQTPRYLIKTRGQQVTLSCSPISGHRSVSWYQQTPGQGLQFLFEYFSETQRNKGNFPGRFSGRQFSNSRSEMNVSTLELGDSALYLCASVRTGGGKYEQYFGPGTRLTVT.

This chain connects TRBV28 to TRBJ2-5; no clear D. This CDR3 is built from 13 residues. Per germline, CDR1 MDHEN and CDR2 SYDVKM. V shed 5 bases and J shed 1 base, with 8 bases lying between them. CDR3 sequence reads: CASSLGSQETQYF. The CDR3 region has the DNA TGTGCCAGCAGTCTTGGATCCCAAGAGACCCAGTACTTC.

V gene TRBV7-2 combines with J gene TRBJ2-2, with 8 bases that match TRBD1. V shed 6 bases, J shed 2 bases, and the junction held 5 bases outside the gene matches. Germline CDR1 is SGHTA and CDR2 is FQGNSA. This CDR3 comprises 15 residues. The CDR3 reads CASRPGTGNTGELFF. The CDR3 bases are TGTGCCAGCAGACCCGGGACAGGAAACACCGGGGAGCTGTTTTTT.

The sample holds a few counts of this clone. This chain uses TRBV7-6 with TRBJ1-1; 7 nucleotides align to TRBD1. CDR3 length: 14 residues. CDR1 SGHVS and CDR2 FNYEAQ come from the germline V gene. The V and J ends lost 7 bases and 4 bases, in that order; junction bases with no gene match: 9. The DNA for the CDR3 is TGTGCCAGCAACCAAGGGGGCGCTGGCACTGAAGCTTTCTTT. Its protein product is CASNQGGAGTEAFF.

The chain employs TRBV7-3 and TRBJ1-1; D unclear. From germline, CDR1 is SGHTA and CDR2 FQGTGA. The CDR3 covers 13 residues. V lost 4 bases to trimming and J lost 3 bases, with 9 bases between them. CDR3 residues: CASSSYTDTEAFF. For the CDR3, the DNA is TGTGCCAGCAGCTCCTACACGGACACTGAAGCTTTCTTT.

V gene TRBV5-8 combines with J gene TRBJ2-7; 7 bases match TRBD1. The CDR3 totals 15 residues. The junction had 9 bases not matched to a gene; V was cut back by 4 bases and J by 2 bases. Looked up from germline, CDR1 is SGHTS and CDR2 is YDEGEE. The CDR3 DNA reads as TGTGCCAGCAGCAGAAACCGGGACAGTCCCTACGAGCAGTACTTC. Amino acid sequence: CASSRNRDSPYEQYF.

V usage is TRBV6-5 and J usage is TRBJ1-1; TRBD1 is a possible D gene (6 bases). The CDR3 is made up of 16 amino acids. V lost 2 bases to trimming and J lost 0 bases, with 13 bases between them. Germline lookup yields CDR1 MNHEY and CDR2 SVGAGI. The CDR3 DNA is TGTGCCAGCAGTTACGGGCCACAGGGATTGAACACTGAAGCTTTCTTT. Protein sequence: CASSYGPQGLNTEAFF.